These 22 T cell receptor beta chains came from one sample sequenced in a study of T-cell memory formation after mild COVID-19. Each CDR3 protein gets one entry after TCRdb re-called the 5' RACE reads with MiXCR. The sample has some 54,000 distinct CDR3 sequences; approximately 9.5% are singletons. Sequencing used PBMCs or a T cell subset sorted from them (not recorded which). The receptors here all came from a man aged 18 to 29 who had mild COVID-19 (a few samples of this study predate the infection). Cell type and time point are not known.

This clonotype was counted only a few times. In DNA, the CDR3 is TGTGCCAGCAGACTCGGCCCCGGGGAGCTGTTTTTT. Amino acid sequence: CASRLGPGELFF. V gene TRBV2 combines with J gene TRBJ2-2; no clear D gene. Trimming removed 6 bases from V and 6 bases from J, with 8 bases in between. The CDR3 is made up of 12 amino acids. CDR1 is SNHLY and CDR2 is FYNNEI in the germline V gene.

CDR3 sequence reads: CASSLLGGVDEKLFF. Written as DNA, the CDR3 is TGCGCCAGCAGCCTCCTCGGAGGGGTGGATGAAAAACTGTTTTTT. The rearrangement joins TRBV5-1 to TRBJ1-4, with a possible D match to TRBD1 (5 bases). The germline CDR1 and CDR2 sequences are SGHRS and YFSETQ. This CDR3 is 15 amino acids long. V shed 4 bases and J shed 6 bases, with 16 bases lying between them.

This clonotype was counted between two and nine times. The CDR3 DNA reads as TGTGCCAGCAGCTTAGGTAGACACAATGAGCAGTTCTTC. It specifies CASSLGRHNEQFF. This rearrangement joins TRBV7-6 to TRBJ2-1, with D unclear. Germline CDR1 and CDR2: SGHVS and FNYEAQ. This CDR3 region has 13 residues. Between the trimmed V and J ends, which lost 1 base and 5 bases, there was a span of 6 bases.

In its sample, this clonotype was seen a few times. V and J are TRBV5-1 and TRBJ1-2, with a tentative D call TRBD1 (6 bases). The CDR3 loop spans 14 amino acids. Germline-derived CDR1 and CDR2 are SGHRS and YFSETQ. V was trimmed by 2 bases and J by 4 bases, leaving 12 bases between them. CDR3: CASSFPTGAYGYTF. CDR3 nucleotides: TGCGCCAGCAGCTTCCCGACAGGAGCCTATGGCTACACCTTC.

The V and J genes are TRBV5-1 and TRBJ2-3; 13 positions agree with TRBD2. Trimming cost V 7 bases and J 6 bases; bases outside gene matches: 5. CDR3 length equals 14 residues. Per the germline V gene, CDR1 is SGHRS and CDR2 is YFSETQ. CDR3 loop: CASQTSGGSDTQYF. The DNA of the CDR3 is TGCGCCAGCCAGACTAGCGGGGGGTCCGATACGCAGTATTTT. Using reference TRBV5-1 and TRBJ2-3 for the parts outside the CDR3, the full variable domain is KAGVTQTPRYLIKTRGQQVTLSCSPISGHRSVSWYQQTPGQGLQFLFEYFSETQRNKGNFPGRFSGRQFSNSRSEMNVSTLELGDSALYLCASQTSGGSDTQYFGPGTRLTVL.

This clonotype was seen a handful of times. The chain recombines TRBV5-1 with TRBJ1-6; perhaps TRBD1 as D (5 bases). The V and J ends lost 0 bases and 11 bases respectively, with 9 bases between them. This CDR3 has 13 amino acids. CDR1 SGHRS and CDR2 YFSETQ come from the germline V gene. The CDR3 region is CASSLDGGAPLHF. The CDR3 nucleotides read TGCGCCAGCAGCTTGGATGGGGGGGCACCCCTCCACTTT.

This clonotype was counted many times. The rearrangement joins TRBV4-3 to TRBJ2-3, with 7 bases fitting TRBD1. Trimming took 3 bases from V and 4 from J; bases not matched to a gene: 13. From germline, CDR1 is LGHNA and CDR2 YSLEER. There are 17 residues in the CDR3. CDR3 sequence (DNA): TGCGCCAGCAGCCAGTCCCCAGGGGGTGGTTTAGCAGATACGCAGTATTTT. Protein sequence: CASSQSPGGGLADTQYF.

This rearrangement joins TRBV5-1 to TRBJ2-3; possibly TRBD1 for D (6 bases). CDR1 is SGHRS and CDR2 is YFSETQ in the germline V gene. The CDR3 is 15 amino acids. The V end was cut by 5 bases, the J end by 5 bases, with 18 bases between. The CDR3 DNA sequence: TGCGCCAGCAGTAGGGGGATGGCAGGCGTAGATACGCAGTATTTT. It encodes CASSRGMAGVDTQYF.

This clonotype was recorded at least ten times. V and J are TRBV15 and TRBJ2-7, with 7 bases that match TRBD1. The CDR3 consists of 14 residues. Germline lookup yields CDR1 LNHNV and CDR2 YYDKDF (reference sequence). After removal of 1 base from V and 1 base from J, the junction contained 1 base not matched to a gene. The CDR3 DNA sequence: TGTGCCACCAGCAGAGGGGACAGTTCCTACGAGCAGTACTTC. Protein product: CATSRGDSSYEQYF.

This clonotype appeared a few times. V and J are TRBV5-1 and TRBJ2-2, with a weak D call TRBD1 (5 bases). Germline V gene sequence: CDR1 SGHRS, CDR2 YFSETQ. CDR3 length: 14 amino acids. Deletions cut 4 bases from V and 4 bases from J, with 11 bases between. The DNA for the CDR3 is TGCGCCAGCAGCCCCAGGGTGGGCACCGGGGAGCTGTTTTTT. This translates into CASSPRVGTGELFF.

This clonotype has just a few counts. Written as DNA, the CDR3 is TGCGCCAGCAGCCGAGAGACAGGTCTCTACGAGCAGTACTTC. Its translation: CASSRETGLYEQYF. V gene TRBV4-3 combines with J gene TRBJ2-7; possible D gene TRBD1, 6 bases. Germline CDR1 is LGHNA and CDR2 is YSLEER. This CDR3 has 14 amino acids. V shed 4 bases and J shed 3 bases, with 13 bases lying between them.

The J gene is TRBJ2-3, the V gene TRBV7-8; 11 nucleotides agree with TRBD2. The ends lost 8 bases at V and 6 bases at J; junction bases unmatched: 10. Germline V gene data show CDR1 as SGHVS and CDR2 as FQNEAQ. This CDR3 spans 15 amino acids. CDR3 sequence reads: CASGLSGGASDTQYF. The CDR3 DNA sequence: TGTGCCAGCGGACTTAGCGGGGGGGCCTCCGATACGCAGTATTTT.

About this clonotype: Possible read error: a much larger clone is one base away. The chain joins TRBV7-3 to TRBJ2-2; D tentatively fits TRBD1 or TRBD2 (6 bases each). The CDR3 is 16 residues long. The V end was cut by 5 bases, the J end by 0 bases, with 13 bases between. Germline V lookup: CDR1 SGHTA, CDR2 FQGTGA. CDR3 in DNA: TGTGCCAGCAGCCGTAGAGGGGGGCCGAACACCGGGGAGCTGTTTTTT. It translates to CASSRRGGPNTGELFF.

This clonotype was observed a single time. V is TRBV18 and J is TRBJ2-5; perhaps TRBD1 as D (5 bases). Trimming pared 3 bases from V and 1 base from J, leaving 15 bases between. Germline values: CDR1 KGHSH, CDR2 LQKENI. The CDR3 is made up of 16 amino acids. DNA of the CDR3: TGTGCCAGCTCACCGAGGCAGGGCGGCACCCAAGAGACCCAGTACTTC. This encodes CASSPRQGGTQETQYF.

This chain links TRBV5-1 with TRBJ2-7; the D gene is possibly TRBD2 (6 bases). The CDR3 is made up of 20 amino acids. CDR1 and CDR2 from the germline V gene are SGHRS and YFSETQ. Trimming shortened V by 1 base and J by 2 bases, and 28 bases separated the two germline ends. The chain's CDR3 is CASSLRLEKGSRDFPYEQYF. CDR3 DNA sequence: TGCGCCAGCAGCTTGCGCCTAGAGAAGGGGAGCCGGGACTTCCCCTACGAGCAGTACTTC.

This clonotype was picked up a small number of times. This sequence joins TRBV12-3 or TRBV12-4 and TRBJ1-6, with D perhaps matching TRBD1 (5 bases). The CDR3 runs to 15 residues. V lost 5 bases and J lost 10, with 18 bases in between. Here the CDR3 DNA reads TGTGCCAGCAGTGCCCACAGGCCCCGCGGCTCACCCCTCCACTTT. This gives the protein CASSAHRPRGSPLHF.

This clonotype has a handful of counts. V usage is TRBV7-3 and J usage is TRBJ2-5; 9 bases line up with TRBD1. In germline, CDR1 is SGHTA, CDR2 FQGTGA. The J segment lost 2 bases and the V segment lost 5 bases, leaving 6 bases of the junction unmatched. The CDR3 is 15 amino acids. The CDR3 region is CASSPGTGRQETQYF. The CDR3 DNA reads as TGTGCCAGCAGCCCGGGGACAGGGCGGCAAGAGACCCAGTACTTC.

The rearrangement uses TRBV7-2 and TRBJ2-7; the D gene is possibly TRBD2 (6 bases). This CDR3 comprises 15 residues. Germline-derived CDR1 and CDR2 are SGHTA and FQGNSA. The V and J ends lost 1 base and 4 bases respectively, with 14 bases between them. CDR3 sequence reads: CASSLDPGVSYEQYF. The CDR3 coding sequence is TGTGCCAGCAGCTTAGATCCGGGGGTGTCTTACGAGCAGTACTTC.

In DNA form, the CDR3 reads TGCGCCAGCAGCCGCTTTGAGGACAGGGTAACTAACTATGGCTACACCTTC. The encoded protein is CASSRFEDRVTNYGYTF. The genes are TRBV4-3 and TRBJ1-2, with 8 bases identical to TRBD1. CDR1 is LGHNA, CDR2 YSLEER, per germline. The CDR3 runs 17 residues. V gave up 4 bases and J gave up 0 bases; unmatched junction bases: 10.

A few counts support this clonotype. CDR3 DNA: TGTGCCAGCAGTTACTCGATAAGCGCGCCATATGGCTACACCTTC. This codes for CASSYSISAPYGYTF. V and J are TRBV6-5 and TRBJ1-2, with D unclear. Germline-derived CDR1 and CDR2 are MNHEY and SVGAGI. Deletions cut 0 bases from V and 5 bases from J, with 13 bases between. The CDR3 spans 15 residues.

This clonotype occurred many times. The chain joins TRBV12-3 or TRBV12-4 to TRBJ2-5; a weak D match, TRBD1 (5 bases). CDR3 length equals 12 residues. V shed 3 bases and J shed 6 bases, with 8 bases lying between them. CDR3 residues: CASSLAGKTQYF. In nucleotides, the CDR3 is TGTGCCAGCAGTTTGGCAGGGAAGACCCAGTACTTC.

This clonotype was seen more than once but under ten times. The chain is built from TRBV7-3 and TRBJ2-3, with 11 nucleotides matching TRBD1. The V segment lost 5 bases and the J segment 6 bases; nucleotides outside the gene matches: 7. The CDR3 is 15 amino acids. Per germline, CDR1 SGHTA and CDR2 FQGTGA. In DNA form, the CDR3 reads TGTGCCAGCAGCCCAGGGACAGGGGGTGCCGATACGCAGTATTTT. Protein: CASSPGTGGADTQYF.